This TCR beta chain stems from a study of T-cell memory formation after mild COVID-19. Across the whole study: The TCR clusters were mostly specific to one donor.

This CDR3 has 16 amino acids. Germline lookup yields CDR1 LGHDT and CDR2 YNNKEL (reference sequence). The germline V and J ends were trimmed by 4 bases and 3 bases, with 16 bases remaining between them. Study findings and constraints: Whether day 37 second-wave clones are SARS-CoV-2-specific was not confirmed. A balance of CD4 and CD8 characterized clones contracting day 15 to 85, whereas later expanders leaned CD4+. Some clones that responded were present in memory (sampled pre-infection), which suggests cross-reactive memory joined.

TCRdb re-called the 5' RACE reads with MiXCR, one entry per CDR3 protein. The top ten clones hold 8.4% of a sample with 400,000 or so distinct CDR3 sequences, 20% of them seen once. Remarks on this clonotype: What it binds is not known.

The origin of this receptor is an adult woman who had mild COVID-19 (a few samples of this study predate the infection). Cell type and time point are not known. The rearrangement joins TRBV3-1 to TRBJ2-1; D perhaps matches TRBD2 (6 bases). The source material was PBMCs or a T cell subset sorted from them (not recorded which). The CDR3 DNA sequence: TGTGCCAGCAGCCGGACACGCGGGGCCCACTACAATGAGCAGTTCTTC. Residues: CASSRTRGAHYNEQFF.